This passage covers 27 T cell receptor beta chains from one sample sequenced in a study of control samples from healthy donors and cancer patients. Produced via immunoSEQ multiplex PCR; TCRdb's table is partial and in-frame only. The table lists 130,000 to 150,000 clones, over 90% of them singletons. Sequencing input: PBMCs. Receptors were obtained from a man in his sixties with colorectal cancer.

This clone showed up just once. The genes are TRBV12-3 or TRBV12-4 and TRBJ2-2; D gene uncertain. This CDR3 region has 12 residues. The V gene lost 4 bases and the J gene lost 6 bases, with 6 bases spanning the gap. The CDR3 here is CASSYSPGELFF. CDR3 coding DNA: TGTGCCAGCAGTTACTCGCCCGGGGAGCTGTTTTTT.

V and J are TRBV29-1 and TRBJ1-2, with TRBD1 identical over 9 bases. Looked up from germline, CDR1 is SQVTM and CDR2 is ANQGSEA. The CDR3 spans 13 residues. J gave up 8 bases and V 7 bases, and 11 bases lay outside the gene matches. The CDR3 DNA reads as TGCAGCGCCGTCGGGACAGGGAGCCTAGGCTACACCTTC. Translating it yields CSAVGTGSLGYTF.

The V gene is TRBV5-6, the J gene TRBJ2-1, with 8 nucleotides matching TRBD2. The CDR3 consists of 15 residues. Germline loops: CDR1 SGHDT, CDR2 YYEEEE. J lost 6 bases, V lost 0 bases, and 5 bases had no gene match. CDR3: CASSLGGGTGNEQFF. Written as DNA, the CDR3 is TGTGCCAGCAGCTTGGGCGGGGGGACTGGCAATGAGCAGTTCTTC.

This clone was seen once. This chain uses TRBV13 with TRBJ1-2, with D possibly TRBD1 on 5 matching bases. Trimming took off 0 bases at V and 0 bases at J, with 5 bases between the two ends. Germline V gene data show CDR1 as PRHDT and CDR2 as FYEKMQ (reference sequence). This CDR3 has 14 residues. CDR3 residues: CASSLGGPNYGYTF. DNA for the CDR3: TGTGCCAGCAGCTTAGGGGGACCTAACTATGGCTACACCTTC.

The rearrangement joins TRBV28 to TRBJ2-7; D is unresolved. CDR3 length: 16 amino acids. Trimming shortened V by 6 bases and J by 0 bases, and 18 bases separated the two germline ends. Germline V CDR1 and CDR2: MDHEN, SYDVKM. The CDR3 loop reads CASSSPSGSPSYEQYF. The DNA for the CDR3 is TGTGCCAGCAGCTCTCCGTCCGGCAGCCCCTCCTACGAGCAGTACTTC.

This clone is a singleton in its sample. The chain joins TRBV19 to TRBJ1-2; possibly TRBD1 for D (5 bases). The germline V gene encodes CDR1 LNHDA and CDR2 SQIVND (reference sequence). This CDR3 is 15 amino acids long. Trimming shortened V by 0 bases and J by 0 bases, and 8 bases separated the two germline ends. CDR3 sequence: CASSIDPGANYGYTF. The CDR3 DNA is TGTGCCAGTAGTATAGACCCGGGGGCTAACTATGGCTACACCTTC.

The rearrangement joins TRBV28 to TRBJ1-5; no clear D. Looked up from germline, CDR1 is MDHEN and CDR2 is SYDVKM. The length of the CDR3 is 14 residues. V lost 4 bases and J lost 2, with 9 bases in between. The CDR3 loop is CASSSLGGNQPQHF. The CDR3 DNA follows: TGTGCCAGCAGTTCCCTCGGGGGCAATCAGCCCCAGCATTTT. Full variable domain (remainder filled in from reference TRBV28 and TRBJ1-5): DVKVTQSSRYLVKRTGEKVFLECVQDMDHENMFWYRQDPGLGLRLIYFSYDVKMKEKGDIPEGYSVSREKKERFSLILESASTNQTSMYLCASSSLGGNQPQHFGDGTRLSIL.

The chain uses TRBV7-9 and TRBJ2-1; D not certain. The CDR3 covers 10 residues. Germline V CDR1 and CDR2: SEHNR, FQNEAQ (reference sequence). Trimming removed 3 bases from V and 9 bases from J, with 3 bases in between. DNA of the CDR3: TGTGCCAGCAGCTTCGTTGAGCAGTTCTTC. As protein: CASSFVEQFF. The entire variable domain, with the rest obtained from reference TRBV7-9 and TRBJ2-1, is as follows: DTGVSQNPRHKITKRGQNVTFRCDPISEHNRLYWYRQTLGQGPEFLTYFQNEAQLEKSRLLSDRFSAERPKGSFSTLEIQRTEQGDSAMYLCASSFVEQFFGPGTRLTVL.

The CDR3 is CASSKGTPANYGYTF. DNA for the CDR3: TGTGCCAGTAGTAAAGGGACACCCGCTAACTATGGCTACACCTTC. The chain is built from TRBV19 and TRBJ1-2, with TRBD1 as a possible D gene (6 bases). The germline CDR1 and CDR2 sequences are LNHDA and SQIVND (reference sequence). Trimming shortened V by 4 bases and J by 0 bases, and 12 bases separated the two germline ends. The CDR3 length is 15 residues.

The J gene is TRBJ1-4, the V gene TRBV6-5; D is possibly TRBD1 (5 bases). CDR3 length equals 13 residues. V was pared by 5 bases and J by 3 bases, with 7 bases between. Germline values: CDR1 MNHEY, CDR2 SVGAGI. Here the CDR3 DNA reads TGTGCCAGCAGTCAGGGTGCTAATGAAAAACTGTTTTTT. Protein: CASSQGANEKLFF.

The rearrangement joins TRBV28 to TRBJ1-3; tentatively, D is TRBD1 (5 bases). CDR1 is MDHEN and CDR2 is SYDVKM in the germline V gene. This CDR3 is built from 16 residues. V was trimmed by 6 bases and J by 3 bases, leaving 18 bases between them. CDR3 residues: CASSTQLQGSGNTIYF. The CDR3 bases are TGTGCCAGCAGCACCCAACTTCAGGGTAGTGGAAACACCATATATTTT.

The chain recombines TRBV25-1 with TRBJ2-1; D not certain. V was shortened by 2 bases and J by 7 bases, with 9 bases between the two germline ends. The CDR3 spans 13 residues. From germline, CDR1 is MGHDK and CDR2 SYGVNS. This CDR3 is CASSEPARNEQFF. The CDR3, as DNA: TGTGCCAGCAGTGAACCGGCACGGAATGAGCAGTTCTTC.

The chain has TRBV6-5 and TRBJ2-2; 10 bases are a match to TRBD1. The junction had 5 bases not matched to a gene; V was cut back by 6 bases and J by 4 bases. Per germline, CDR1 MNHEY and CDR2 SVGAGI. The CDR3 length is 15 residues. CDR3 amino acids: CASRGQGLITGELFF. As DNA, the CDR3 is TGTGCCAGCAGGGGACAGGGGCTGATCACCGGGGAGCTGTTTTTT.

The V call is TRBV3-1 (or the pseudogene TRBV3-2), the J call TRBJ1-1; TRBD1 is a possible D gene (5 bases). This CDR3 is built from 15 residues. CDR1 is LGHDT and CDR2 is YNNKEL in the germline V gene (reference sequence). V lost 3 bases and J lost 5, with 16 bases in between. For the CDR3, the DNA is TGTGCCAGCAGCCAGGGACCAACAGACAAGACTGAAGCTTTCTTT. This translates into CASSQGPTDKTEAFF.

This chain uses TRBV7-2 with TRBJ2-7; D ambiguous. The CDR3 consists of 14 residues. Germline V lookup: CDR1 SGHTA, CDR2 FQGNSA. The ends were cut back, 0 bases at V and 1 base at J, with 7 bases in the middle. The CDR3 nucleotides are TGTGCCAGCAGCTTAGCCAGTAATTCCTACGAGCAGTACTTC. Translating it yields CASSLASNSYEQYF.

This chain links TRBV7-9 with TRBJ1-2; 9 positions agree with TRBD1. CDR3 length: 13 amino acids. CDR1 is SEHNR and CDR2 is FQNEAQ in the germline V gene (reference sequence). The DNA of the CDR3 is TGTGCAGCCGGGGGACAGGGAATAGGTGGCTACACCTTC. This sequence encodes CAAGGQGIGGYTF.

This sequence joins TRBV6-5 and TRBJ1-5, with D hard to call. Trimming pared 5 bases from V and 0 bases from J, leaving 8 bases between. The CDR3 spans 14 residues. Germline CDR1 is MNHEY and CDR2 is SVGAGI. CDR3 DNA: TGTGCCAGCAGTCGGGATTATAGCAATCAGCCCCAGCATTTT. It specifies CASSRDYSNQPQHF.

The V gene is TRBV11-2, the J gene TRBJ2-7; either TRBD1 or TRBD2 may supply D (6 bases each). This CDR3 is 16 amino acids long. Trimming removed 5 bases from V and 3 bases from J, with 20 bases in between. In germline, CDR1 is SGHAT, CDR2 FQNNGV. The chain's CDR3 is CASSPRQRRGNYEQYF. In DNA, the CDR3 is TGTGCCAGCAGCCCACGTCAACGGAGGGGGAACTACGAGCAGTACTTC.

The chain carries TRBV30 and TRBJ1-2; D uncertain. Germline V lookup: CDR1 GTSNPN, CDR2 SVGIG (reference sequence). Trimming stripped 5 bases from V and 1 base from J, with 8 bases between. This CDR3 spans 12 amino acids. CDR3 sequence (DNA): TGTGCCTGGGAAACGTATAACTATGGCTACACCTTC. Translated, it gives CAWETYNYGYTF.

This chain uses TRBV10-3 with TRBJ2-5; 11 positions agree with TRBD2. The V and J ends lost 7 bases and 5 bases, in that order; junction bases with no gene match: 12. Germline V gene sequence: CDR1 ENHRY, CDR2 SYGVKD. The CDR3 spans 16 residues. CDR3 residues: CAINSGLAGGPETQYF. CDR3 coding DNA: TGTGCCATCAATAGTGGGCTAGCGGGGGGTCCGGAGACCCAGTACTTC.

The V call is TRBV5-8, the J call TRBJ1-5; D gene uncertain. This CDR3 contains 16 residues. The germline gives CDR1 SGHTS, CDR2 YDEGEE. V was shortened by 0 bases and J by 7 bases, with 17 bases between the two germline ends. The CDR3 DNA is TGTGCCAGCAGCTTGGGTATTATCGGGGATCAGCAGCCCCAGCATTTT. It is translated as CASSLGIIGDQQPQHF.

The CDR3: CASSDARRTGNTIYF. The CDR3 DNA is TGCGCCAGCAGTGACGCCCGCCGCACTGGAAACACCATATATTTT. This chain connects TRBV10-2 to TRBJ1-3; unclear D gene. Germline V CDR1 and CDR2: WSHSY, SAAADI. The CDR3 contains 15 residues. V was pared by 3 bases and J by 2 bases, with 11 bases between.

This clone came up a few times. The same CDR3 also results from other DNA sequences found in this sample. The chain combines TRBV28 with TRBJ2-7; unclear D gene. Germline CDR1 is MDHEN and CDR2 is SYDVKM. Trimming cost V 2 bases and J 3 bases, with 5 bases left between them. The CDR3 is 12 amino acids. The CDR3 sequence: CASSLSSYEQYF. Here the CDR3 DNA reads TGTGCCAGCAGTTTAAGCAGCTACGAGCAGTACTTC.

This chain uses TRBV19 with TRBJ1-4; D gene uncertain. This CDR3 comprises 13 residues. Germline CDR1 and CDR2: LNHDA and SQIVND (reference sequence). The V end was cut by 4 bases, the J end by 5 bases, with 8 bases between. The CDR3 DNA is TGTGCCAGTAGTACCATTGGGAATGAAAAACTGTTTTTT. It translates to CASSTIGNEKLFF.

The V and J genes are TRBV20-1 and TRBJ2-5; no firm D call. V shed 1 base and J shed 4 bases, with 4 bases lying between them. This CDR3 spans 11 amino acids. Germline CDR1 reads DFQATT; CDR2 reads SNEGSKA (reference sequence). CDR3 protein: CSARVRETQYF. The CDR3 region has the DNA TGCAGTGCTAGAGTGCGAGAGACCCAGTACTTC.

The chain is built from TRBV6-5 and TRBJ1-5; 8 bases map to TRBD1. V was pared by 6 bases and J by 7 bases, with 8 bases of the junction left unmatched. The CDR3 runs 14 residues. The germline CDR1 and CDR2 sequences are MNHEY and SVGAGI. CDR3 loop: CASSAGQGSQPQHF. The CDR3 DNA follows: TGTGCCAGCAGCGCTGGACAGGGCTCCCAGCCCCAGCATTTT.

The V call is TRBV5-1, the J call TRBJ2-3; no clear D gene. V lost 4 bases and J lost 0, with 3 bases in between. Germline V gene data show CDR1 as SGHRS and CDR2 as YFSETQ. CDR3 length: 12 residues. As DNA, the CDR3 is TGCGCCAGCAGCGAGAGCACAGATACGCAGTATTTT. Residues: CASSESTDTQYF.